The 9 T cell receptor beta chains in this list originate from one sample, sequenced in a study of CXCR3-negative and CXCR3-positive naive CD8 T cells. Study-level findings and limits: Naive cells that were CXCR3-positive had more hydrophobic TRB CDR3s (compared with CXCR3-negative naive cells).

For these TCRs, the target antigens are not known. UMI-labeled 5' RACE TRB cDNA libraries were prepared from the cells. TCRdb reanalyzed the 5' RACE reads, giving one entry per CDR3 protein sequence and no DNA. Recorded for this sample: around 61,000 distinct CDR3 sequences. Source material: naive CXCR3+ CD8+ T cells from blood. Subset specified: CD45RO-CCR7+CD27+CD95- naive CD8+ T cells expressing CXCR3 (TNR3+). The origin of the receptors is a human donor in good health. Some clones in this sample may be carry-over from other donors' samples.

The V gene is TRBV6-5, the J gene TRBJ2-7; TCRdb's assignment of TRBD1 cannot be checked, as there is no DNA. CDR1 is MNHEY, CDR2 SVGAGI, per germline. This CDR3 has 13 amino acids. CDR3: CASSSLRDYEQYF.

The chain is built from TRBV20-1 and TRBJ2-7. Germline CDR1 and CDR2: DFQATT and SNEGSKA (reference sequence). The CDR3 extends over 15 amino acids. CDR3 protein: CSARDLENYSYEQYF.

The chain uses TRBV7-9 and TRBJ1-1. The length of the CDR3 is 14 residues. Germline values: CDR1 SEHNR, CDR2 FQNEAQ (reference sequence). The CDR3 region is CASSLVHPWTEAFF.

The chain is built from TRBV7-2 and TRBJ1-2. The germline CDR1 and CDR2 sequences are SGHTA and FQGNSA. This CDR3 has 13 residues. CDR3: CASSLAWGDGYTF.

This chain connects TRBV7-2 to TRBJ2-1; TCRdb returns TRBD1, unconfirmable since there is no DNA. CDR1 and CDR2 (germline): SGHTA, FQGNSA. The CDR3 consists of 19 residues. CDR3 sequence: CASSLDDAWGQGTYNEQFF.

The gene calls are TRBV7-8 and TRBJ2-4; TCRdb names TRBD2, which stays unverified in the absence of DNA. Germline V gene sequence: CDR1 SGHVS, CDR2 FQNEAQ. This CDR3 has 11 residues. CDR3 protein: CASSPSIRQCF.

The CDR3 loop reads CASRGQTDPSGANVLTF. J is TRBJ2-6 and V is TRBV12-3 or TRBV12-4; TCRdb designates TRBD1, a call that cannot be tested without DNA. The CDR3 is 17 residues long.

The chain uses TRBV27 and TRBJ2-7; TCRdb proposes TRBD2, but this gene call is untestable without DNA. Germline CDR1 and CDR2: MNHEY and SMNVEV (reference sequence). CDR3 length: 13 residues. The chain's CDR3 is CASSLGPLGEQYF.

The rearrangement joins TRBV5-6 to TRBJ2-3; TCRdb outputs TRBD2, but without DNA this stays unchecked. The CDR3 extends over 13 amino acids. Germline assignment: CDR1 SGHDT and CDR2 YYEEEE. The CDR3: CASSVYRDYTQYF.